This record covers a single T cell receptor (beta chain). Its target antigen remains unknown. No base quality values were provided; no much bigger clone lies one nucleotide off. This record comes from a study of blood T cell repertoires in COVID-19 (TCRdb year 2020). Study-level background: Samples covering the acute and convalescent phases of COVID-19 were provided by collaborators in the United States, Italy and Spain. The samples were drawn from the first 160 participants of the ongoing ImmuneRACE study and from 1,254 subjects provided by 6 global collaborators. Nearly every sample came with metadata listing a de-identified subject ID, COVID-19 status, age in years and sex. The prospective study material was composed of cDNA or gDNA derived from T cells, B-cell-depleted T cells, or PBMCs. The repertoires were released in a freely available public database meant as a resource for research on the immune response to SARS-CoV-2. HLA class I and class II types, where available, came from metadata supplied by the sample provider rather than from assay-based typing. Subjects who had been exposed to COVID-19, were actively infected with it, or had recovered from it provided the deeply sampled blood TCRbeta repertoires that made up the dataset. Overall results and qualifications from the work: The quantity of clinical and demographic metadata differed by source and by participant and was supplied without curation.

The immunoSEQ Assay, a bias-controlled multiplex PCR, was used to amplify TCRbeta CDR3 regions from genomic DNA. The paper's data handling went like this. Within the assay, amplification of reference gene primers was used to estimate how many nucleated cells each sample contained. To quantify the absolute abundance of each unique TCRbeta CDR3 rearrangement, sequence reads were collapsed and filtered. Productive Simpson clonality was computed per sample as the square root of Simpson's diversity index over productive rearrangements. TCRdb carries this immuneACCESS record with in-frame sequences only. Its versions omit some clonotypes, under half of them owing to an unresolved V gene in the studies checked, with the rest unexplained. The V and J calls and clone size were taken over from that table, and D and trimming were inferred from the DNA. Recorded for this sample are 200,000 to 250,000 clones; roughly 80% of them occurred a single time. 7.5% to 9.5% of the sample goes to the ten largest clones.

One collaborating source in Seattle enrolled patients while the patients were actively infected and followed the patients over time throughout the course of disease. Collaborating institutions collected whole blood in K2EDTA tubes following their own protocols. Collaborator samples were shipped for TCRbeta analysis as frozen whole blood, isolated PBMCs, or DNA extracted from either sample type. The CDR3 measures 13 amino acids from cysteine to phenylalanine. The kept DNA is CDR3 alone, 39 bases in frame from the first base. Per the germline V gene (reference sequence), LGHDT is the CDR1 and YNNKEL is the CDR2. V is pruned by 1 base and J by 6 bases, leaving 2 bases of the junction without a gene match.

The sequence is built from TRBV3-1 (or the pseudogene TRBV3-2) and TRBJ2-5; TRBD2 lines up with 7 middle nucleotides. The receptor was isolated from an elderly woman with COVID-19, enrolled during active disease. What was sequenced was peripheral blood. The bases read TGTGCCAGCAGCCAAGCCGGGGGGAAGACCCAGTACTTC. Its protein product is CASSQAGGKTQYF.